The 32 T cell receptor beta chains listed next were all sequenced from one sample in a study of regulatory T cells in long-lasting Graves disease. This sample's time point: newly diagnosed GD, antithyroid drugs for less than 3 months. Preparation of the TCR library used RNA extracted from PBMCs. Construction of the TCR beta libraries employed iRepertoire HTBI primers in conjunction with Arm-PCR of CDR3 regions. TCRdb processed the multiplex PCR reads anew with MiXCR; each CDR3 protein has one entry. The table shows some 220,000 distinct CDR3 sequences, with about 19% occurring only once. Separately, the same data were catalogued under a study of T cells in Graves' hyperthyroidism and ophthalmopathy.

The material sequenced was peripheral blood mononuclear cells (PBMCs), taken at new diagnosis, from a patient treated with antithyroid drugs. The receptor source for this set is a woman in her twenties or thirties with Graves disease.

This clonotype appeared a few times. J is TRBJ1-1 and V is TRBV20-1, with TRBD1 as a possible D gene (5 bases). Per germline, CDR1 DFQATT and CDR2 SNEGSKA (reference sequence). This CDR3 is built from 13 residues. The ends were cut back, 0 bases at V and 5 bases at J, with 10 bases in the middle. The CDR3 region has the DNA TGCAGTGCTAGAGATATGGGGCGGACTGAAGCTTTCTTT. It specifies CSARDMGRTEAFF.

V is TRBV19 and J is TRBJ2-2, with D possibly TRBD2 on 6 matching bases. The V gene's germline CDR1 is LNHDA and CDR2 SQIVND (reference sequence). Trimming removed 5 bases at V and 2 bases at J, with 24 bases between. CDR3 length equals 19 residues. DNA for the CDR3: TGTGCCAGTAGTCCCGCGAGGGGAGGACGGGGAATTAACACCGGGGAGCTGTTTTTT. This codes for CASSPARGGRGINTGELFF.

This clonotype was recorded a few times. The V gene is TRBV3-1, the J gene TRBJ2-1, with D possibly matching TRBD2 (6 bases). CDR1 is LGHDT, CDR2 YNNKEL, per germline (reference sequence). V lost 3 bases and J 1 base, leaving 19 bases between the germline ends. The CDR3 consists of 18 residues. The CDR3 here is CASSHSKTASASYNEQFF. The CDR3 DNA reads TGTGCCAGCAGCCACTCTAAGACGGCTAGCGCATCCTACAATGAGCAGTTCTTC.

This clonotype occurred a few times. Written as DNA, the CDR3 is TGTGCCAGCAGTGAAGCGCCAAGGGGGGATAGACGAAATCAGCCCCAGCATTTT. This encodes CASSEAPRGDRRNQPQHF. The V and J genes are TRBV6-1 and TRBJ1-5; maybe TRBD1 (6 bases). The length of the CDR3 is 18 residues. In germline, CDR1 is MNHNS, CDR2 SASEGT. With 0 bases removed from V and 4 bases from J, the gap between germline ends came to 19 bases.

This clonotype was observed many times. The J gene is TRBJ1-3, the V gene TRBV9; 9 bases map to TRBD1. This CDR3 is built from 16 residues. J lost 0 bases, V lost 3 bases, and 4 bases had no gene match. Germline CDR1 and CDR2: SGDLS and YYNGEE. CDR3 in DNA: TGTGCCAGCAGCGAGGACAGGGGCTACTCTGGAAACACCATATATTTT. This codes for CASSEDRGYSGNTIYF. The complete variable domain, with remaining parts taken from reference TRBV9 and TRBJ1-3, reads DSGVTQTPKHLITATGQRVTLRCSPRSGDLSVYWYQQSLDQGLQFLIQYYNGEERAKGNILERFSAQQFPDLHSELNLSSLELGDSALYFCASSEDRGYSGNTIYFGEGSWLTVV.

This clonotype came up many times. J is TRBJ1-4 and V is TRBV28; 8 bases fit TRBD1. The V and J ends lost 4 bases and 5 bases, in that order; junction bases with no gene match: 6. Germline V lookup: CDR1 MDHEN, CDR2 SYDVKM. The CDR3 has 15 amino acids. CDR3 sequence (DNA): TGTGCCAGCAGTTCGCAGGGGGCGCGGAATGAAAAACTGTTTTTT. Translating gives CASSSQGARNEKLFF. Full variable domain (remainder filled in from reference TRBV28 and TRBJ1-4): DVKVTQSSRYLVKRTGEKVFLECVQDMDHENMFWYRQDPGLGLRLIYFSYDVKMKEKGDIPEGYSVSREKKERFSLILESASTNQTSMYLCASSSQGARNEKLFFGSGTQLSVL.

This clonotype was observed at least ten times. This chain connects TRBV20-1 to TRBJ2-3; possibly TRBD1 for D (7 bases). V lost 3 bases to trimming and J lost 5 bases, with 15 bases between them. The CDR3 loop spans 14 amino acids. Germline V lookup: CDR1 DFQATT, CDR2 SNEGSKA (reference sequence). The CDR3 DNA reads TGCAGTGCTAGGGCGGGGACAGAACTAGATACGCAGTATTTT. It is translated as CSARAGTELDTQYF.

This clonotype was detected ten times or more. The chain combines TRBV10-2 with TRBJ1-5; D is uncertain. The CDR3 loop spans 18 amino acids. Trimming removed 1 base from V and 1 base from J, with 17 bases in between. Per the germline V gene, CDR1 is WSHSY and CDR2 is SAAADI. The CDR3 nucleotides read TGCGCCAGCAGTGAGTTGGGTGGTGGGTCGGGCAGCAATCAGCCCCAGCATTTT. Protein product: CASSELGGGSGSNQPQHF.

This clonotype was detected ten times or more. The chain combines TRBV19 with TRBJ1-5; 9 bases match TRBD1. Per the germline V gene, CDR1 is LNHDA and CDR2 is SQIVND (reference sequence). V shed 1 base and J 7 bases; nucleotides not matched to a gene: 2. This CDR3 is 14 amino acids long. CDR3 coding DNA: TGTGCCAGTAGTATAGGGACAGGGGTGCAGCCCCAGCATTTT. Protein: CASSIGTGVQPQHF.

This clonotype was counted many times. The J gene is TRBJ2-2, the V gene TRBV19; 7 bases fit TRBD1. J was trimmed by 5 bases and V by 4 bases; bases with no gene match: 4. Per germline, CDR1 LNHDA and CDR2 SQIVND (reference sequence). The CDR3 runs to 14 residues. CDR3 sequence reads: CASSNTGVTGELFF. As DNA, the CDR3 is TGTGCCAGTAGTAACACAGGGGTAACCGGGGAGCTGTTTTTT.

At least ten counts were recorded for this clonotype. The chain joins TRBV6-2 or TRBV6-3 to TRBJ2-7; TRBD2 aligns across 7 bases. V lost 5 bases, J lost 4 bases, and 8 bases stayed unmatched. This CDR3 contains 14 residues. Looked up from germline, CDR1 is MNHEY and CDR2 is SVGEGT. CDR3 DNA: TGTGCCAGCAGTCAGACTAGCCTTGGATACGAGCAGTACTTC. It codes for CASSQTSLGYEQYF.

This clonotype was detected ten times or more. The junction shows a germline mismatch at one end, possibly a read error. The gene calls are TRBV19 and TRBJ1-1; D unclear. The CDR3 runs to 14 residues. Germline V lookup: CDR1 LNHDA, CDR2 SQIVND (reference sequence). Here the CDR3 reads CASSSPPTNAEAFF. The DNA for the CDR3 is TGTGCCAGTAGTAGCCCCCCAACGAACGCTGAAGCTTTCTTT. The variable domain in full, completed from reference TRBV19 and TRBJ1-1, reads DGGITQSPKYLFRKEGQNVTLSCEQNLNHDAMYWYRQDPGQGLRLIYYSQIVNDFQKGDIAEGYSVSREKKESFPLTVTSAQKNPTAFYLCASSSPPTNAEAFFGQGTRLTVV.

This clonotype has ten or more counts. The chain joins TRBV6-1 to TRBJ2-6; D might be TRBD1 or TRBD2, each matching 5 bases. This CDR3 has 14 amino acids. V lost 6 bases and J lost 2, with 8 bases in between. CDR1 is MNHNS, CDR2 SASEGT, per germline. The CDR3 sequence is CASRMGAGANVLTF. As DNA, the CDR3 is TGTGCCAGCAGGATGGGGGCTGGGGCCAACGTCCTGACTTTC.

The gene calls are TRBV7-9 and TRBJ2-7; 10 bases agree with TRBD1. Unmatched junction bases numbered 6, after V lost 5 bases and J lost 2 bases. In germline, CDR1 is SEHNR, CDR2 FQNEAQ (reference sequence). This CDR3 is 15 amino acids long. The CDR3 region has the DNA TGTGCCAGCAGCCCCGGACAGGGGGAAACCTACGAGCAGTACTTC. Its protein is CASSPGQGETYEQYF.

The sample holds one count of this clonotype. The gene calls are TRBV6-1 and TRBJ1-2; the match to TRBD1 covers 8 bases. This CDR3 spans 14 amino acids. V was clipped by 2 bases and J by 7 bases; unmatched bases: 6. Germline CDR1 reads MNHNS; CDR2 reads SASEGT. Here the CDR3 reads CASSEWNRGGGYTF. The CDR3 DNA is TGTGCCAGCAGTGAATGGAACAGGGGGGGTGGCTACACCTTC.

This clonotype occurred many times. The chain recombines TRBV9 with TRBJ1-1, with D uncertain. The CDR3 covers 13 residues. Germline CDR1 reads SGDLS; CDR2 reads YYNGEE. The V end lost 2 bases, the J end lost 2 bases, and 7 bases lay between the germline ends. CDR3 region: CASSVKGNTEAFF. CDR3 coding DNA: TGTGCCAGCAGCGTGAAGGGAAACACTGAAGCTTTCTTT.

The sample holds many counts of this clonotype. V is TRBV28 and J is TRBJ1-2; 9 positions match TRBD1. Trimming took 7 bases from V and 2 from J; bases not matched to a gene: 5. Germline lookup yields CDR1 MDHEN and CDR2 SYDVKM. This CDR3 has 14 amino acids. In DNA form, the CDR3 reads TGTGCCAGCATCGGACAGGGGTTGAACTATGGCTACACCTTC. Translated, it gives CASIGQGLNYGYTF.

This clonotype was counted many times. The chain recombines TRBV14 with TRBJ1-2; the match to TRBD1 covers 9 bases. The germline V gene has CDR1 SGHDN and CDR2 FVKESK. With V trimmed by 3 bases and J by 0 bases, 5 bases remained unmatched. The CDR3 runs to 16 residues. This CDR3 reads CASSHGTGYSNYGYTF. DNA of the CDR3: TGTGCCAGCAGCCACGGGACAGGGTATTCTAACTATGGCTACACCTTC.

This clonotype occurred many times. V gene TRBV24-1 combines with J gene TRBJ1-2, with D maybe TRBD1 (5 bases). V lost 3 bases and J 4 bases, leaving 14 bases between the germline ends. The CDR3 runs to 15 residues. From germline, CDR1 is KGHDR and CDR2 SFDVKD. DNA for the CDR3: TGTGCCACCAGTGATGCCCCGGGAGGGGCCTATGGCTACACCTTC. It encodes CATSDAPGGAYGYTF.

In this sample, this clonotype turned up many times. The chain is built from TRBV28 and TRBJ1-4; perhaps TRBD1 as D (6 bases). The length of the CDR3 is 17 residues. The V gene's germline CDR1 is MDHEN and CDR2 SYDVKM. Between the trimmed V and J ends, which lost 4 bases and 0 bases, there was a span of 15 bases. DNA for the CDR3: TGTGCCAGCAGTTCATGGACAGTTTCTGCAACTAATGAAAAACTGTTTTTT. This encodes CASSSWTVSATNEKLFF.

This clonotype was found a few times. The rearrangement joins TRBV6-2 or TRBV6-3 to TRBJ1-3; D is undetermined. This CDR3 contains 16 residues. Between the trimmed V and J ends, which lost 6 bases and 0 bases, there was a span of 15 bases. The germline gives CDR1 MNHEY, CDR2 SVGEGT. The chain's CDR3 is CASRLPGRTSGNTIYF. CDR3 in DNA: TGTGCCAGCAGACTCCCCGGGAGGACCTCTGGAAACACCATATATTTT.

This clonotype was found many times. This chain links TRBV15 with TRBJ2-5; no reliable D call. Between the trimmed V and J ends, which lost 1 base and 7 bases, there was a span of 16 bases. The CDR3 extends over 15 amino acids. Germline values: CDR1 LNHNV, CDR2 YYDKDF (reference sequence). CDR3 in DNA: TGTGCCACCAGCAGAGGACGGTTAGCCCTAGGGACCCAGTACTTC. It translates to CATSRGRLALGTQYF.

About this clonotype: A single base separates this from a much larger clone, so it may be a read error. The chain's CDR3 is CASSQLSIRNTEAFF. The CDR3 DNA reads TGTGCCAGCAGCCAGCTGTCAATTAGGAACACTGAAGCTTTCTTT. The chain has TRBV3-1 and TRBJ1-1; D remains ambiguous. Trimming removed 3 bases at V and 1 base at J, with 12 bases between. The germline CDR1 and CDR2 sequences are LGHDT and YNNKEL (reference sequence). CDR3 length: 15 residues.

This clonotype was counted between two and nine times. The V call is TRBV20-1, the J call TRBJ2-1; 9 bases match TRBD2. The CDR3 loop spans 16 amino acids. The V and J ends lost 2 bases and 1 base, in that order; junction bases with no gene match: 6. CDR1 and CDR2 from the germline V gene are DFQATT and SNEGSKA (reference sequence). DNA for the CDR3: TGCAGTGCTAGACCGAGCGGGAGGCCGTCCTACAATGAGCAGTTCTTC. Translated: CSARPSGRPSYNEQFF.

The chain recombines TRBV3-1 with TRBJ1-5; maybe TRBD1 (5 bases). From germline, CDR1 is LGHDT and CDR2 YNNKEL (reference sequence). The CDR3 contains 15 residues. The ends were cut back, 4 bases at V and 1 base at J, with 11 bases in the middle. This CDR3 reads CASSPEGASNQPQHF. In nucleotides, the CDR3 is TGTGCCAGCAGCCCAGAAGGGGCGAGCAATCAGCCCCAGCATTTT.

This clonotype was seen a handful of times. CDR3 bases: TGTGCCAGCAGTGAAATCCCGGGACTGCGCCAGCCCCAGCATTTT. Translation gives CASSEIPGLRQPQHF. The rearrangement uses TRBV6-1 and TRBJ1-5; D might be TRBD1 (5 bases). V lost 2 bases to trimming and J lost 7 bases, with 15 bases between them. The CDR3 sequence is 15 residues long. Germline-derived CDR1 and CDR2 are MNHNS and SASEGT.

This clonotype came up many times. The gene calls are TRBV3-1 and TRBJ2-2, with 12 bases aligning to TRBD2. CDR3 length: 17 amino acids. Germline assignment: CDR1 LGHDT and CDR2 YNNKEL (reference sequence). The trim removed 2 bases at V and 3 bases at J, leaving 4 bases unmatched. CDR3 sequence reads: CASSQFGLAGHTGELFF. In nucleotides, the CDR3 is TGTGCCAGCAGCCAATTTGGACTAGCGGGACACACCGGGGAGCTGTTTTTT.

On this clonotype itself: A much larger clone is a single base away; this may be a read error. The genes are TRBV19 and TRBJ2-7; D unresolved. The CDR3 consists of 13 residues. V dropped 0 bases and J dropped 3 bases, with 6 bases sitting between them. CDR1 LNHDA and CDR2 SQIVND come from the germline V gene (reference sequence). CDR3 bases: TGTGCCAGTAGTATAGAGGACCGCTACGAGCAGTACTTC. The encoded protein is CASSIEDRYEQYF.

This clonotype came up many times. The V and J genes are TRBV6-2 or TRBV6-3 and TRBJ1-1; TRBD1 might be the D (5 bases). The V gene lost 2 bases and the J gene lost 0 bases, with 13 bases spanning the gap. Germline CDR1 MNHEY, CDR2 SVGEGT. The CDR3 runs to 16 residues. The CDR3 loop is CASSYVDSLMNTEAFF. CDR3 coding DNA: TGTGCCAGCAGTTACGTCGACAGTTTAATGAACACTGAAGCTTTCTTT.

The table lists this clonotype with many counts. CDR3 nucleotides: TGTGCCAGCAGCTCCGACAGGGGAGACTACGAGCAGTACTTC. Protein: CASSSDRGDYEQYF. The chain joins TRBV13 to TRBJ2-7; TRBD1 agrees at 8 bases. The germline V gene encodes CDR1 PRHDT and CDR2 FYEKMQ (reference sequence). Trimming removed 4 bases from V and 3 bases from J; junction bases left unmatched: 5. The CDR3 runs to 14 residues.

This clonotype was counted many times. The chain is built from TRBV11-3 and TRBJ1-6; D is perhaps TRBD1 (5 bases). Between the trimmed V and J ends, which lost 0 bases and 9 bases, there was a span of 15 bases. The V gene's germline CDR1 is SGHNT and CDR2 YENEEA. This CDR3 has 16 residues. The CDR3 is CASSLDGGASSSPLHF. The CDR3 DNA sequence: TGTGCCAGCAGCTTAGATGGAGGGGCGAGCAGTTCACCCCTCCACTTT.

The table lists this clonotype with many counts. The chain couples TRBV24-1 to TRBJ2-1, with TRBD2 identical over 13 bases. CDR1 is KGHDR, CDR2 SFDVKD, per germline. V was clipped by 6 bases and J by 10 bases; unmatched bases: 5. The CDR3 is 14 residues long. CDR3 region: CATSLTSGGGEQFF. Here the CDR3 DNA reads TGTGCCACCAGTTTAACTAGCGGGGGGGGGGAGCAGTTCTTC.